The next 30 T cell receptor beta chains were all read from a single sample in a study of blood T cell repertoires in COVID-19. TCRdb keeps only in-frame clones here, not all; method: immunoSEQ multiplex PCR. The sample contains about 120,000 clones, 85% of which appear only once. The sequencing sample was made of peripheral blood. The receptors were sampled from an elderly woman with acute or convalescent COVID-19.

This clone was seen a single time. This chain connects TRBV18 to TRBJ1-4; 8 bases align to TRBD1. Trimming at V came to 5 bases and at J to 8 bases, leaving 10 bases not matched to a gene. CDR3 length: 15 amino acids. Germline values: CDR1 KGHSH, CDR2 LQKENI. The chain's CDR3 is CASSFDRGGSEKLFF. The CDR3, as DNA: TGTGCCAGCTCATTTGACAGGGGAGGAAGCGAAAAACTGTTTTTT. Using reference TRBV18 and TRBJ1-4 for the parts outside the CDR3, the full variable domain is NAGVMQNPRHLVRRRGQEARLRCSPMKGHSHVYWYRQLPEEGLKFMVYLQKENIIDESGMPKERFSAEFPKEGPSILRIQQVVRGDSAAYFCASSFDRGGSEKLFFGSGTQLSVL.

This clone was counted between two and nine times. V gene TRBV6-2 or TRBV6-3 combines with J gene TRBJ2-5, with D perhaps TRBD1 (5 bases). V lost 3 bases and J lost 4, with 12 bases in between. CDR3 length equals 14 residues. CDR1 MNHEY and CDR2 SVGEGT come from the germline V gene. CDR3 in DNA: TGTGCCAGCAGTTATAGAAACACAGGAGAGACCCAGTACTTC. This translates into CASSYRNTGETQYF.

The chain carries TRBV19 and TRBJ2-5; D is possibly TRBD2 (6 bases). The germline gives CDR1 LNHDA, CDR2 SQIVND (reference sequence). CDR3 length: 15 residues. V was shortened by 8 bases and J by 0 bases, with 16 bases between the two germline ends. This CDR3 is CASAQVAGYQETQYF. CDR3 in DNA: TGTGCCAGTGCGCAAGTGGCGGGGTACCAAGAGACCCAGTACTTC.

V and J are TRBV19 and TRBJ1-2; TRBD1 aligns across 10 bases. CDR1 is LNHDA, CDR2 SQIVND, per germline (reference sequence). Trimming took 9 bases from V and 8 from J; bases not matched to a gene: 6. This CDR3 is 12 amino acids long. The CDR3 region is CASGTGVGGYTF. In nucleotides, the CDR3 is TGTGCCAGCGGGACAGGGGTGGGAGGCTACACCTTC.

The chain employs TRBV5-5 and TRBJ1-6, with TRBD1 identical over 9 bases. The V and J ends lost 3 bases and 4 bases, in that order; junction bases with no gene match: 5. This CDR3 is built from 16 residues. Germline V gene lookup returns CDR1 SGHKS and CDR2 YYEKEE (reference sequence). The CDR3 region is CASSSGQGFYNSPLHF. As DNA, the CDR3 is TGTGCCAGCAGCTCGGGACAGGGATTTTATAATTCACCCCTCCACTTT.

The chain links TRBV5-1 to TRBJ2-1, with a tentative D call TRBD1 (5 bases). CDR3 length: 15 residues. The germline V gene has CDR1 SGHRS and CDR2 YFSETQ. V was trimmed by 3 bases and J by 2 bases, leaving 12 bases between them. The CDR3, as DNA: TGCGCCAGCAGCTCCCTCACAGGTACCTACAATGAGCAGTTCTTC. This encodes CASSSLTGTYNEQFF.

V gene TRBV11-2 combines with J gene TRBJ1-1, with 8 positions matching TRBD1. The J segment lost 4 bases and the V segment lost 0 bases, leaving 16 bases of the junction unmatched. Germline values: CDR1 SGHAT, CDR2 FQNNGV. The CDR3 loop spans 19 amino acids. For the CDR3, the DNA is TGTGCCAGCAGCTTAGAAGCTGGCAGGGGGCAAAGCTATGGCACTGAAGCTTTCTTT. Its translation is CASSLEAGRGQSYGTEAFF.

The chain is built from TRBV11-2 and TRBJ1-1; D gene unclear. Trimming stripped 5 bases from V and 0 bases from J, with 7 bases between. Looked up from germline, CDR1 is SGHAT and CDR2 is FQNNGV. The CDR3 has 13 amino acids. This chain's CDR3 is CASSNRLNTEAFF. CDR3 nucleotide sequence: TGTGCCAGCAGCAATCGGTTGAACACTGAAGCTTTCTTT.

V gene TRBV3-1 (or the pseudogene TRBV3-2) combines with J gene TRBJ2-7; 9 bases agree with TRBD1. The CDR3 totals 14 residues. Looked up from germline, CDR1 is LGHDT and CDR2 is YNNKEL (reference sequence). J lost 6 bases, V lost 6 bases, and 9 bases had no gene match. CDR3 nucleotide sequence: TGTGCCAGCAGGGACACACAGGGGGCGGGCGAGCAGTACTTC. This sequence encodes CASRDTQGAGEQYF.

The chain has TRBV5-1 and TRBJ1-1, with D perhaps TRBD1 (6 bases). The V gene lost 0 bases and the J gene lost 4 bases, with 16 bases spanning the gap. CDR1 and CDR2 from the germline V gene are SGHRS and YFSETQ. This CDR3 is built from 16 residues. CDR3 nucleotides: TGCGCCAGCAGCTTGGTTACAGGGAGTTCGGGCACTGAAGCTTTCTTT. This codes for CASSLVTGSSGTEAFF.

V is TRBV7-9 and J is TRBJ2-1; the match to TRBD1 covers 7 bases. The V and J ends lost 2 bases and 7 bases, in that order; junction bases with no gene match: 2. Germline V gene data show CDR1 as SEHNR and CDR2 as FQNEAQ (reference sequence). This CDR3 has 13 amino acids. The CDR3 nucleotides are TGTGCCAGCAGCTTATACAGGGGAAATGAGCAGTTCTTC. It specifies CASSLYRGNEQFF.

The rearrangement links TRBV11-2 to TRBJ1-2; 9 positions match TRBD1. The CDR3 is made up of 17 amino acids. Germline values: CDR1 SGHAT, CDR2 FQNNGV. Germline trimming cut 5 bases from V and 3 bases from J; bases unmatched to any gene: 13. The CDR3: CASSNWDRVSLYYGYTF. The CDR3 DNA is TGTGCCAGCAGCAACTGGGACAGGGTCTCTCTCTACTATGGCTACACCTTC.

The V call is TRBV5-6, the J call TRBJ1-5; TRBD1 matches 7 bases. This CDR3 has 15 amino acids. CDR1 and CDR2 from the germline V gene are SGHDT and YYEEEE. J gave up 3 bases and V 4 bases, and 7 bases lay outside the gene matches. The CDR3 DNA is TGTGCCAGCAGCCCCCGGGACAGTCTCAATCAGCCCCAGCATTTT. It codes for CASSPRDSLNQPQHF.

This sequence joins TRBV14 and TRBJ1-4, with TRBD1 identical over 11 bases. The CDR3 contains 17 residues. The germline CDR1 and CDR2 sequences are SGHDN and FVKESK. The trim removed 4 bases at V and 4 bases at J, leaving 8 bases unmatched. The CDR3 region is CASSRSGTGGLNEKLFF. In nucleotides, the CDR3 is TGTGCCAGCAGCCGGTCCGGGACAGGGGGTCTTAATGAAAAACTGTTTTTT. Full variable domain (remainder filled in from reference TRBV14 and TRBJ1-4): EAGVTQFPSHSVIEKGQTVTLRCDPISGHDNLYWYRRVMGKEIKFLLHFVKESKQDESGMPNNRFLAERTGGTYSTLKVQPAELEDSGVYFCASSRSGTGGLNEKLFFGSGTQLSVL.

This clone was recorded once. The rearrangement links TRBV16 to TRBJ1-6; 7 nucleotides match TRBD1. The CDR3 is 15 residues long. The V gene end was trimmed by 4 bases and the J gene end by 5 bases; junction bases not matched to a gene: 5. Germline V lookup: CDR1 KGHSY, CDR2 FQNENV. The CDR3 protein is CASSPRQGNNSPLHF. The CDR3 region has the DNA TGTGCCAGCAGCCCACGACAGGGAAATAATTCACCCCTCCACTTT. The full variable domain, its missing parts supplied by reference TRBV16 and TRBJ1-6, is GEEVAQTPKHLVRGEGQKAKLYCAPIKGHSYVFWYQQVLKNEFKFLISFQNENVFDETGMPKERFSAKCLPNSPCSLEIQATKLEDSAVYFCASSPRQGNNSPLHFGNGTRLTVT.

The chain recombines TRBV6-5 with TRBJ1-2; D perhaps matches TRBD1 (6 bases). This CDR3 contains 12 residues. CDR1 and CDR2 (germline): MNHEY, SVGAGI. Trimming took 10 bases from V and 1 from J, leaving 10 bases between them. CDR3: CATGQLNYGYTF. The CDR3 nucleotides read TGTGCCACAGGACAGCTTAACTATGGCTACACCTTC.

The chain combines TRBV4-1 with TRBJ1-5; TRBD1 agrees at 8 bases. The V segment lost 4 bases and the J segment 4 bases; nucleotides outside the gene matches: 3. The CDR3 has 14 residues. Germline loops: CDR1 MGHRA, CDR2 YSYEKL. DNA of the CDR3: TGCGCCAGCAGCCCACAGGGGGTTAATCAGCCCCAGCATTTT. Protein product: CASSPQGVNQPQHF.

The rearrangement links TRBV7-2 to TRBJ2-1; possible D gene TRBD1, 5 bases. Germline V gene sequence: CDR1 SGHTA, CDR2 FQGNSA. This CDR3 has 14 amino acids. With 10 bases removed from V and 0 bases from J, the gap between germline ends came to 13 bases. The CDR3 loop reads CATRQSSSYNEQFF. In nucleotides, the CDR3 is TGTGCCACCCGACAGTCAAGCTCCTACAATGAGCAGTTCTTC.

The chain uses TRBV29-1 and TRBJ1-1; D perhaps matches TRBD1 (5 bases). V lost 1 base and J lost 7, with 13 bases in between. Germline loops: CDR1 SQVTM, CDR2 ANQGSEA. This CDR3 has 13 amino acids. The CDR3 bases are TGCAGCGTTGAAGGACTCGACAGTCTTGAAGCTTTCTTT. Its protein product is CSVEGLDSLEAFF.

CDR3: CASSQGSVANYGYTF. The CDR3 region has the DNA TGTGCCAGCAGCCAAGGCTCGGTAGCTAACTATGGCTACACCTTC. The rearrangement joins TRBV3-1 (or the pseudogene TRBV3-2) to TRBJ1-2; D gene ambiguous. This CDR3 is 15 amino acids long. Trimming removed 1 base from V and 0 bases from J, with 9 bases in between. The germline CDR1 and CDR2 sequences are LGHDT and YNNKEL (reference sequence).

This clone was seen a handful of times. The chain recombines TRBV5-5 with TRBJ1-1; D gene ambiguous. Trimming took 4 bases from V and 2 from J, leaving 9 bases between them. CDR1 and CDR2 from the germline V gene are SGHKS and YYEKEE (reference sequence). The CDR3 contains 13 residues. The CDR3 loop reads CASSVRDNTEAFF. CDR3 coding DNA: TGTGCCAGCAGCGTGAGGGATAACACTGAAGCTTTCTTT. The full variable domain, completed using reference TRBV5-5 and TRBJ1-1, is DAGVTQSPTHLIKTRGQQVTLRCSPISGHKSVSWYQQVLGQGPQFIFQYYEKEERGRGNFPDRFSARQFPNYSSELNVNALLLGDSALYLCASSVRDNTEAFFGQGTRLTVV.

This clone occurred once. The chain recombines TRBV5-8 with TRBJ2-2, with 7 bases that match TRBD1. After removal of 6 bases from V and 1 base from J, the junction contained 6 bases not matched to a gene. Germline V gene data show CDR1 as SGHTS and CDR2 as YDEGEE. This CDR3 region has 15 residues. The chain's CDR3 is CASTPWTGNTGELFF. The CDR3, as DNA: TGTGCCAGCACCCCCTGGACAGGGAACACCGGGGAGCTGTTTTTT.

This clone was observed once. The chain is built from TRBV28 and TRBJ1-5; 7 positions agree with TRBD1. Germline V gene lookup returns CDR1 MDHEN and CDR2 SYDVKM. The CDR3 is made up of 13 amino acids. V shed 6 bases and J 3 bases; nucleotides not matched to a gene: 2. The CDR3 coding sequence is TGTGCCAGCAGGGACAGGTTCAATCAGCCCCAGCATTTT. This translates into CASRDRFNQPQHF.

The rearrangement uses TRBV28 and TRBJ1-1; the match to TRBD1 covers 8 bases. The CDR3 is 13 amino acids. Germline-derived CDR1 and CDR2 are MDHEN and SYDVKM. V shed 6 bases and J 6 bases; nucleotides not matched to a gene: 6. The CDR3 DNA sequence: TGTGCCAGCAGCCCCGACAGGGGAGCTGAAGCTTTCTTT. This gives the protein CASSPDRGAEAFF.

This chain's CDR3 is CASSSYPPGINNSPLHF. CDR3 bases: TGTGCCAGCAGTTCTTACCCTCCAGGGATAAATAATTCACCCCTCCACTTT. This chain connects TRBV28 to TRBJ1-6; TRBD1 is a possible D gene (5 bases). V was clipped by 4 bases and J by 5 bases, with 18 bases between them. Germline V lookup: CDR1 MDHEN, CDR2 SYDVKM. This CDR3 has 17 amino acids.

This chain links TRBV27 with TRBJ1-5, with a tentative D call TRBD1 (6 bases). The ends were cut back, 4 bases at V and 4 bases at J, with 8 bases in the middle. This CDR3 is built from 13 residues. Per germline, CDR1 MNHEY and CDR2 SMNVEV (reference sequence). The CDR3 loop is CASSYRANQPQHF. The CDR3 region has the DNA TGTGCCAGCAGTTACAGGGCAAATCAGCCCCAGCATTTT.

V and J are TRBV29-1 and TRBJ1-1; 10 bases map to TRBD1. J was trimmed by 6 bases and V by 6 bases; bases with no gene match: 7. The germline CDR1 and CDR2 sequences are SQVTM and ANQGSEA. This CDR3 region has 13 residues. The CDR3 here is CSVAATGGSEAFF. Here the CDR3 DNA reads TGCAGCGTCGCCGCGACAGGGGGCTCTGAAGCTTTCTTT. Based on the CDR3 plus reference TRBV29-1 and TRBJ1-1, the full variable domain is SAVISQKPSRDICQRGTSLTIQCQVDSQVTMMFWYRQQPGQSLTLIATANQGSEATYESGFVIDKFPISRPNLTFSTLTVSNMSPEDSSIYLCSVAATGGSEAFFGQGTRLTVV.

The J gene is TRBJ2-2, the V gene TRBV7-2, with D maybe TRBD1 (6 bases). Trimming removed 4 bases at V and 1 base at J, with 7 bases between. The CDR3 spans 14 residues. Germline-derived CDR1 and CDR2 are SGHTA and FQGNSA. In DNA, the CDR3 is TGTGCCAGCAGCTCGGGACAGAACACCGGGGAGCTGTTTTTT. This gives the protein CASSSGQNTGELFF.

The chain uses TRBV11-1 and TRBJ1-1; TRBD1 agrees at 7 bases. The CDR3 spans 16 residues. CDR1 is SGHAT and CDR2 is FQDESV in the germline V gene (reference sequence). V dropped 3 bases and J dropped 7; count of bases not matched to a gene: 14. The CDR3 DNA reads TGTGCCAGCAGCTTTGCTGCAACCGGGACAGCCGTTGAAGCTTTCTTT. Its translation is CASSFAATGTAVEAFF.

The chain is built from TRBV9 and TRBJ1-2; TRBD1 aligns across 7 bases. This CDR3 comprises 13 residues. Germline V gene data show CDR1 as SGDLS and CDR2 as YYNGEE. The V and J ends lost 3 bases and 4 bases, in that order; junction bases with no gene match: 3. This chain's CDR3 is CASSEGQIYGYTF. In DNA form, the CDR3 reads TGTGCCAGCAGCGAGGGACAGATCTATGGCTACACCTTC.